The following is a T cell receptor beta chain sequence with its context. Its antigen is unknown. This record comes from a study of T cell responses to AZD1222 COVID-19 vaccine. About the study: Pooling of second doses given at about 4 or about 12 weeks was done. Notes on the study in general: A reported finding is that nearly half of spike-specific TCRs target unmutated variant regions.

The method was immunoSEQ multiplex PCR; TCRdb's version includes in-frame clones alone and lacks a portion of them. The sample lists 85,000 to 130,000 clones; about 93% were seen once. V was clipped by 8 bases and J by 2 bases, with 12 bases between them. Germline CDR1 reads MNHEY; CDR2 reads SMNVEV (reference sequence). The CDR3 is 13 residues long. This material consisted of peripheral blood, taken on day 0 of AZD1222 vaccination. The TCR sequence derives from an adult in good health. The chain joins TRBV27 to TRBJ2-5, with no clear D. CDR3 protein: CASASLLQETQYF. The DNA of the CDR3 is TGTGCCAGCGCGTCCCTACTTCAAGAGACCCAGTACTTC.